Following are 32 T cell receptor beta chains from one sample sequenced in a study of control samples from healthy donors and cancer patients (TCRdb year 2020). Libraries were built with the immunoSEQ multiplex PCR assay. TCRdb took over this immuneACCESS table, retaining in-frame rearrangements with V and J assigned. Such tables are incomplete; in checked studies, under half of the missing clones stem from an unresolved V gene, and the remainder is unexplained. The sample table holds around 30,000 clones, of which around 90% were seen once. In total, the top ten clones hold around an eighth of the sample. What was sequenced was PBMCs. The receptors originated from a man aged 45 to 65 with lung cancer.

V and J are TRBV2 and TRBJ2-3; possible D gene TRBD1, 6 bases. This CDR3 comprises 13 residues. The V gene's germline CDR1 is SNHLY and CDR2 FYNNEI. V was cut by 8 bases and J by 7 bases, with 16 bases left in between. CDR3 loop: CASAGQGSYTQYF. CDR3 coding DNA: TGTGCCAGCGCTGGGCAGGGGAGTTATACGCAGTATTTT. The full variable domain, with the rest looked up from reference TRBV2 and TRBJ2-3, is EPEVTQTPSHQVTQMGQEVILRCVPISNHLYFYWYRQILGQKVEFLVSFYNNEISEKSEIFDDQFSVERPDGSNFTLKIRSTKLEDSAMYFCASAGQGSYTQYFGPGTRLTVL.

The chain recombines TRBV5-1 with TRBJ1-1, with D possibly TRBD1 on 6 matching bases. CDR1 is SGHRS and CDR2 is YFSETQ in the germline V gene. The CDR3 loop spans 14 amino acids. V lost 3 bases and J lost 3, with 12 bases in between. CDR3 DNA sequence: TGCGCCAGCAGCTCTTGGACAGCCCACACTGAAGCTTTCTTT. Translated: CASSSWTAHTEAFF.

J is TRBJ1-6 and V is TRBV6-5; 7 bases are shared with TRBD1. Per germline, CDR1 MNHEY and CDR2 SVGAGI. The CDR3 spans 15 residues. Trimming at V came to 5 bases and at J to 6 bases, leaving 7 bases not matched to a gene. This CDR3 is CASSLTGALNSPLHF. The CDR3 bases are TGTGCCAGCAGTCTCACAGGGGCACTTAATTCACCCCTCCACTTT.

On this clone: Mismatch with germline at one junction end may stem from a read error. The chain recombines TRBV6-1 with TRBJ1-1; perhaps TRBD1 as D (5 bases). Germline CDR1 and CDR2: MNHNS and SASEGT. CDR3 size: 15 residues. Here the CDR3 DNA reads TGTGCCAGCAGGGAAGCGACAGTGAAGAACACTGAAGCTTTCTTT. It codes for CASREATVKNTEAFF.

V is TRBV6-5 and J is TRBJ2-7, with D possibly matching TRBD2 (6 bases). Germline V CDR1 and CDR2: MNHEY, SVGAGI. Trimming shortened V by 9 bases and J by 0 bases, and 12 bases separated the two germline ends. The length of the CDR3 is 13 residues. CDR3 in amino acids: CARGRESSYEQYF. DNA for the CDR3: TGTGCCAGGGGACGGGAGAGCTCCTACGAGCAGTACTTC.

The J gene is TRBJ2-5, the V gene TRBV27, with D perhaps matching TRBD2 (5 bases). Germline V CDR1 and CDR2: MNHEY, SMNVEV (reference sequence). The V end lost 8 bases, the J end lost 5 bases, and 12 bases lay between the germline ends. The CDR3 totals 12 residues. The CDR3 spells CASQSGGETQYF. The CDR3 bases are TGTGCCAGCCAAAGTGGCGGGGAGACCCAGTACTTC.

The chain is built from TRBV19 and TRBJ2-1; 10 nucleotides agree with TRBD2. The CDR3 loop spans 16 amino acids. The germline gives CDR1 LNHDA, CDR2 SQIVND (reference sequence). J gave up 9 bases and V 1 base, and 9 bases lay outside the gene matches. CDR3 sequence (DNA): TGTGCCAGTAGTATAGTGGGCAGCGGGGGGGCCTGTGAGCAGTTCTTC. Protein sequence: CASSIVGSGGACEQFF.

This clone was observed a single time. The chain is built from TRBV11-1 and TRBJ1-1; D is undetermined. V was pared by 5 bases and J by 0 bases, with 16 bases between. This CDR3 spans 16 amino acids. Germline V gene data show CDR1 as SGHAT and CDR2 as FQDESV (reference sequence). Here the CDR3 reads CASSPRDRGVNTEAFF. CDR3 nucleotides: TGTGCCAGCAGCCCTCGTGACCGGGGTGTGAACACTGAAGCTTTCTTT.

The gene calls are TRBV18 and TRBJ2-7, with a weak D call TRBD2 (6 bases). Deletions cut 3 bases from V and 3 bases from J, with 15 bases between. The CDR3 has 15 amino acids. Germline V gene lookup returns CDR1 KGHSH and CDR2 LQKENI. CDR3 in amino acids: CASSPPGGRIYEQYF. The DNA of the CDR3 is TGTGCCAGCTCACCCCCCGGGGGACGGATCTACGAGCAGTACTTC.

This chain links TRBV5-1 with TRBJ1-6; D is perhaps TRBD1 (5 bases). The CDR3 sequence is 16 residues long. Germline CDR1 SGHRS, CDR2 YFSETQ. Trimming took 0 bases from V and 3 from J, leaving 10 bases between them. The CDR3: CASSLDGQHYNSPLHF. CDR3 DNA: TGCGCCAGCAGCTTGGATGGACAACACTATAATTCACCCCTCCACTTT. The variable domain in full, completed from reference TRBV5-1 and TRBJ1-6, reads KAGVTQTPRYLIKTRGQQVTLSCSPISGHRSVSWYQQTPGQGLQFLFEYFSETQRNKGNFPGRFSGRQFSNSRSEMNVSTLELGDSALYLCASSLDGQHYNSPLHFGNGTRLTVT.

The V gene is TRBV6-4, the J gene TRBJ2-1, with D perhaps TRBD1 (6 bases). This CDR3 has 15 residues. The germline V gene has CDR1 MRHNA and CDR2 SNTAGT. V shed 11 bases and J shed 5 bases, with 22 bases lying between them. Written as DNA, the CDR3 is TGTGCCCCCCGGTCCCCAGGGGCTTATAACAATGAGCAGTTCTTC. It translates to CAPRSPGAYNNEQFF.

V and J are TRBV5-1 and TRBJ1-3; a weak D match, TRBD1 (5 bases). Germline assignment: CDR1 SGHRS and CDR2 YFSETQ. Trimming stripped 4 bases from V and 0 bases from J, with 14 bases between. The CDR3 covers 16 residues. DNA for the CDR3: TGCGCCAGCAGCACCTGGGACTTAAGCTCTGGAAACACCATATATTTT. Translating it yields CASSTWDLSSGNTIYF. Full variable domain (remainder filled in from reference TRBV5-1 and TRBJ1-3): KAGVTQTPRYLIKTRGQQVTLSCSPISGHRSVSWYQQTPGQGLQFLFEYFSETQRNKGNFPGRFSGRQFSNSRSEMNVSTLELGDSALYLCASSTWDLSSGNTIYFGEGSWLTVV.

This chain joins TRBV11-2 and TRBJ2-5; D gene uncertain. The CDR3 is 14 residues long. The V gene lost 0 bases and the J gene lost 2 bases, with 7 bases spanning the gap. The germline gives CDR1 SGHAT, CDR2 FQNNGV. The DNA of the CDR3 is TGTGCCAGCAGCTTAGATTCGATTCAAGAGACCCAGTACTTC. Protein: CASSLDSIQETQYF.

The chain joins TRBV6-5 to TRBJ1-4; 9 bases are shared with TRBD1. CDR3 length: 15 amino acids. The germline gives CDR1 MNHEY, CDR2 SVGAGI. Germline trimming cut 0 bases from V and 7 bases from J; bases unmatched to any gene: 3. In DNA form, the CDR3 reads TGTGCCAGCAGTTACTCAACAGGGGGCGGTGAAAAACTGTTTTTT. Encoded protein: CASSYSTGGGEKLFF.

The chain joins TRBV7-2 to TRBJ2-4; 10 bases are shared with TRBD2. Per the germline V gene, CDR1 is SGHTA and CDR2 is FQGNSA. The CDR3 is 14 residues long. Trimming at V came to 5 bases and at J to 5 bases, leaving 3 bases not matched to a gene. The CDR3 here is CASSRGLAENIQYF. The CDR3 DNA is TGTGCCAGCAGCCGCGGACTAGCGGAAAACATTCAGTACTTC.

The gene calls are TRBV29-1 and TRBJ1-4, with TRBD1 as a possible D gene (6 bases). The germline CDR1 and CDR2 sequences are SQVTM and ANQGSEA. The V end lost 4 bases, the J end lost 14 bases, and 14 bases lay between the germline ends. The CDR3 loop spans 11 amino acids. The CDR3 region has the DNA TGCAGCGTTGTGTCGAGGGGGTGGCTGTTTTTT. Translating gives CSVVSRGWLFF.

CDR3 nucleotide sequence: TGTGCCAGCAGTGAAGCGGCCTGGACAGATCGCAGTTCACCCCTCCACTTT. Protein: CASSEAAWTDRSSPLHF. This chain uses TRBV6-1 with TRBJ1-6, with TRBD1 as a possible D gene (6 bases). The CDR3 has 17 amino acids. CDR1 is MNHNS and CDR2 is SASEGT in the germline V gene. V gave up 0 bases and J gave up 9 bases, with 18 bases separating them.

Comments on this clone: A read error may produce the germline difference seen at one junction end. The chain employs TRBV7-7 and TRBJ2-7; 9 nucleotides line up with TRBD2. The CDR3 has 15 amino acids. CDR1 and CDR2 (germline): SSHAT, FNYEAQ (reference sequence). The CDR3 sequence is CASSLRAGGPYEQYF. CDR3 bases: TGTGCTAGCAGCTTAAGAGCGGGGGGCCCCTACGAGCAGTACTTC.

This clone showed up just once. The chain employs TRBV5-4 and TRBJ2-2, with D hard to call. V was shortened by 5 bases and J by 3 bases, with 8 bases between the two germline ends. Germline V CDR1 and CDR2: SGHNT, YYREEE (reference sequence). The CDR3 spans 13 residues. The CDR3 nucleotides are TGTGCCAGCAGTTCCCAATACACCGGGGAGCTGTTTTTT. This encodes CASSSQYTGELFF.

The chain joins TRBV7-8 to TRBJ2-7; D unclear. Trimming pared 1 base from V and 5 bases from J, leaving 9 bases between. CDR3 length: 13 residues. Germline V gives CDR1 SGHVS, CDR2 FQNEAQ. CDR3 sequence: CASSLVSHHEQYF. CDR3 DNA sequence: TGTGCCAGCAGCTTAGTGAGCCATCACGAGCAGTACTTC.

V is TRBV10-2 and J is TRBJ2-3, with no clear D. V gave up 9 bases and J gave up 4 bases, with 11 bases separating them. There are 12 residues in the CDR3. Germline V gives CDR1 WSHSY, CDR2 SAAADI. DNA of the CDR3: TGCGCCAGGATCGGGCCCTCAGATACGCAGTATTTT. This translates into CARIGPSDTQYF.

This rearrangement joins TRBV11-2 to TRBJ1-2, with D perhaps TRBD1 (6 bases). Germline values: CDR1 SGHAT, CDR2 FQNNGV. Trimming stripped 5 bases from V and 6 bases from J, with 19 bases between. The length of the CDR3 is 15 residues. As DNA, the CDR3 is TGTGCCAGCAGCCCTAGACCGACAGGTTGGGATGGCTACACCTTC. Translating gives CASSPRPTGWDGYTF.

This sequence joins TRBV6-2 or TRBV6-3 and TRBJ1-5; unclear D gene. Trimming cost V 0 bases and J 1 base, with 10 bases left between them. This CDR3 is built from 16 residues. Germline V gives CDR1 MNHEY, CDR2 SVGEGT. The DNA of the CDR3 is TGTGCCAGCAGTTACTCCCAAACCCGGAGCAATCAGCCCCAGCATTTT. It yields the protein CASSYSQTRSNQPQHF.

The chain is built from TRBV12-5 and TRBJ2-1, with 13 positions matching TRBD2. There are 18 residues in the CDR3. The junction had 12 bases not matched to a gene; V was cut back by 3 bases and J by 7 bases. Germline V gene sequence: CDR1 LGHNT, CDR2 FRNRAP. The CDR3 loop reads CASGFPRLTSGGKNEQFF. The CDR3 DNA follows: TGTGCTAGTGGTTTTCCCCGCCTGACTAGCGGGGGGAAAAATGAGCAGTTCTTC.

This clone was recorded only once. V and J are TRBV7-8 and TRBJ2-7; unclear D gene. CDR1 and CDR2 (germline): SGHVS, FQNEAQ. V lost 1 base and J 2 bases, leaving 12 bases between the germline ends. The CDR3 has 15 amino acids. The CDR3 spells CASSLVLQSTYEQYF. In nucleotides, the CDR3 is TGTGCCAGCAGCTTAGTCTTACAGTCCACCTACGAGCAGTACTTC.

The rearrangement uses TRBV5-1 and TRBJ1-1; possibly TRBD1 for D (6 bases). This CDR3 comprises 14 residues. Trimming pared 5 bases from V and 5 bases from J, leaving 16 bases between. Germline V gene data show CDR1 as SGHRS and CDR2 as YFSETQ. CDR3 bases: TGCGCCAGCAGTTCTCTTACAGGGACTACTGAAGCTTTCTTT. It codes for CASSSLTGTTEAFF.

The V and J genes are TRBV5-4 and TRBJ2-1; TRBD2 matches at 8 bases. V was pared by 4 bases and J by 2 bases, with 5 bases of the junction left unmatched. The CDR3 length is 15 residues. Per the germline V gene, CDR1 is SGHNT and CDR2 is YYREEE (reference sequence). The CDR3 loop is CASSPTSGTYNEQFF. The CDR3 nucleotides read TGTGCCAGCAGCCCTACTAGCGGAACCTACAATGAGCAGTTCTTC. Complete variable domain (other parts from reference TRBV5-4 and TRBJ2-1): ETGVTQSPTHLIKTRGQQVTLRCSSQSGHNTVSWYQQALGQGPQFIFQYYREEENGRGNFPPRFSGLQFPNYSSELNVNALELDDSALYLCASSPTSGTYNEQFFGPGTRLTVL.

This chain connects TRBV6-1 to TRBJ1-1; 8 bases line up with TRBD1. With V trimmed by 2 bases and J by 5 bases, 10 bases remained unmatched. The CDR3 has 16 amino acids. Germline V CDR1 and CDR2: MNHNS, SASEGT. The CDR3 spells CASSEPGTGAGTEAFF. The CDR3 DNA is TGTGCCAGCAGTGAACCAGGGACAGGCGCGGGGACTGAAGCTTTCTTT.

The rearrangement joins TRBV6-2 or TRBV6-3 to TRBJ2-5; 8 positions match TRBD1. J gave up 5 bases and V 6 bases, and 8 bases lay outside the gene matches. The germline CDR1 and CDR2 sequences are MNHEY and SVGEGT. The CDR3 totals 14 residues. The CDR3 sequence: CASSSLTGVETQYF. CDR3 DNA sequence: TGTGCCAGCAGCTCCTTGACAGGGGTGGAGACCCAGTACTTC.

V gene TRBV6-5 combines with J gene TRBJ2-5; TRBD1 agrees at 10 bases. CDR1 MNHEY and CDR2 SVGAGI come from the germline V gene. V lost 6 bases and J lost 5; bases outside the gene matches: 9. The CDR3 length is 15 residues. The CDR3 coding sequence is TGTGCCAGCAGGGCCCGCCCGGGACAGGGGGAGACCCAGTACTTC. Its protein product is CASRARPGQGETQYF.

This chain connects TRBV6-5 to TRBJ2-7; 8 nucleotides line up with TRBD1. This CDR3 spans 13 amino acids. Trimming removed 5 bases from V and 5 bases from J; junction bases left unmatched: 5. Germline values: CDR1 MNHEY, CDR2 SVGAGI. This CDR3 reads CASSSDRGHEQYF. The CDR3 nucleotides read TGTGCCAGCAGTAGCGACAGGGGCCACGAGCAGTACTTC.

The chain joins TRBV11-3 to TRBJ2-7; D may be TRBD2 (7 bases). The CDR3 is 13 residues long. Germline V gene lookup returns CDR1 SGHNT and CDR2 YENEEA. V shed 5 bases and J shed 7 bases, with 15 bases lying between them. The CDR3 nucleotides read TGTGCCAGCAGCCGGGGGGCAGGGAATGAGCAGTACTTC. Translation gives CASSRGAGNEQYF. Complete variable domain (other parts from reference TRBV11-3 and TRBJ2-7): EAGVVQSPRYKIIEKKQPVAFWCNPISGHNTLYWYLQNLGQGPELLIRYENEEAVDDSQLPKDRFSAERLKGVDSTLKIQPAELGDSAVYLCASSRGAGNEQYFGPGTRLTVT.